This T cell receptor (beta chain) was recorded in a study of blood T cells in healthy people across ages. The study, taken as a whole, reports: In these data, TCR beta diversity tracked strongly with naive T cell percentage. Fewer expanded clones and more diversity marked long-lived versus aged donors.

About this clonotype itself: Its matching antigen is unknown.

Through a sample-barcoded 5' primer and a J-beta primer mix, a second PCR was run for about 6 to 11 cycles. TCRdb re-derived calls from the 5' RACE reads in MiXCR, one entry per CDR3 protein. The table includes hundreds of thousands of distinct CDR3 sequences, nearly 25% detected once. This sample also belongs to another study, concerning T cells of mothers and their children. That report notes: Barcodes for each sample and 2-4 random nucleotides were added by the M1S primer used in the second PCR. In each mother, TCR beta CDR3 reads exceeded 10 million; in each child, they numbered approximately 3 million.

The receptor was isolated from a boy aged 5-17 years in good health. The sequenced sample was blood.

The CDR3 region is CASSHLGRQGNTGELFF. DNA for the CDR3: TGTGCCAGCAGCCACTTAGGGAGACAGGGGAACACCGGGGAGCTGTTTTTT. The chain links TRBV21-1 to TRBJ2-2; the table assigns TRBD1, which was not confirmed against the DNA. TRBV21-1 is a known pseudogene. The CDR3 length is 17 residues.